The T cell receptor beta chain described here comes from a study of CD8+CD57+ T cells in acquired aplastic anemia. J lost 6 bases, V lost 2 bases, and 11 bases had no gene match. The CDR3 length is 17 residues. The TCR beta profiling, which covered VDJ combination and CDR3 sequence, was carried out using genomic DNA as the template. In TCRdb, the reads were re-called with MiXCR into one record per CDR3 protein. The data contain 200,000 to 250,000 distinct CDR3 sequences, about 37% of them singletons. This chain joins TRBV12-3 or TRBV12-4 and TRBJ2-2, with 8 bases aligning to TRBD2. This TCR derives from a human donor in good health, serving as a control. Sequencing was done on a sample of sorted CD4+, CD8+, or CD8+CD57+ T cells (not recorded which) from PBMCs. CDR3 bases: TGTGCCAGCAGTTTACTAGCGGGCCAATTGTTTCCCGGGGAGCTGTTTTTT. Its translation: CASSLLAGQLFPGELFF.